The rows below give T cell receptor beta chains drawn from one sample of a study of read filtering for tumor transcriptome and immune sequencing. TCRdb re-analysed the reads in MiXCR, keeping a single row per CDR3 protein. Of about 130,000 distinct CDR3 sequences in the sample, roughly 13% are singletons; the top ten hold approximately 11%. Sequences were obtained from a population of CD138-negative cells sorted from bone marrow. Source of these receptors: a donor at least 40 years old with multiple myeloma. The CDR3 runs from the conserved cysteine through the conserved F or W. The order of the fields is clone size, V gene, D gene, J gene, CDR3 protein, CDR3 DNA. The D gene is left open where the match is weak. Some rows have no size entry. The others give once, few or many, or a class for an expanded clone.

clone_size: many; v_call: TRBV9; d_call: .; j_call: TRBJ1-2; cdr3_aa: CASSEGVAVAQAYTF; cdr3_nt: TGTGCCAGCAGCGAGGGGGTCGCTGTTGCACAAGCCTACACCTTC
clone_size: many; v_call: TRBV19; d_call: TRBD1; j_call: TRBJ2-1; cdr3_aa: CASSADRDSYNEQFF; cdr3_nt: TGTGCCAGTAGTGCCGACAGGGACTCCTACAATGAGCAGTTCTTC
clone_size: many; v_call: TRBV2; d_call: .; j_call: TRBJ2-3; cdr3_aa: CASSEFYGNTDTQYF; cdr3_nt: TGTGCCAGCAGTGAATTTTACGGGAACACAGATACGCAGTATTTT
clone_size: .; v_call: TRBV5-1; d_call: .; j_call: TRBJ2-1; cdr3_aa: CASSLDRNNEQSF; cdr3_nt: TGCGCCAGCAGCTTAGACCGTAACAATGAGCAGTCCTTC
clone_size: .; v_call: TRBV6-2/TRBV6-3; d_call: .; j_call: TRBJ1-5; cdr3_aa: CASSSLSSGNQPQHF; cdr3_nt: TGTGCCAGCAGTTCCTTGTCTTCGGGCAATCAGCCCCAGCATTTT
clone_size: few; v_call: TRBV3-1; d_call: .; j_call: TRBJ2-7; cdr3_aa: CASSQGTGSHEQYF; cdr3_nt: TGTGCCAGCAGCCAAGGGACGGGTTCTCACGAGCAGTACTTC
clone_size: few; v_call: TRBV3-1; d_call: TRBD2; j_call: TRBJ2-2; cdr3_aa: CASSQPTSGGVGGELFF; cdr3_nt: TGTGCCAGCAGCCAACCGACTAGCGGGGGGGTTGGCGGGGAGCTGTTTTTT
clone_size: .; v_call: TRBV29-1; d_call: .; j_call: TRBJ2-5; cdr3_aa: CSVERGAGEWTQYF; cdr3_nt: TGCAGCGTTGAACGGGGGGCGGGAGAATGGACCCAGTACTTC
clone_size: many; v_call: TRBV7-2; d_call: .; j_call: TRBJ1-2; cdr3_aa: CASNNRVSRGYTF; cdr3_nt: TGTGCCAGCAATAACAGGGTATCTCGCGGCTACACCTTC
clone_size: many; v_call: TRBV2; d_call: .; j_call: TRBJ2-5; cdr3_aa: CASSAGQNQETQYF; cdr3_nt: TGTGCCAGCAGCGCCGGACAGAATCAAGAGACCCAGTACTTC
clone_size: many; v_call: TRBV7-9; d_call: .; j_call: TRBJ1-1; cdr3_aa: CASSLLPANTEAFF; cdr3_nt: TGTGCCAGCAGCTTATTACCGGCGAACACTGAAGCTTTCTTT
clone_size: many; v_call: TRBV4-1; d_call: .; j_call: TRBJ1-2; cdr3_aa: CASSQDQGLNYGYTF; cdr3_nt: TGCGCCAGCAGCCAAGATCAGGGACTTAACTATGGCTACACCTTC
clone_size: many; v_call: TRBV4-1; d_call: .; j_call: TRBJ2-3; cdr3_aa: CASSQGVPSDTQYF; cdr3_nt: TGCGCCAGCAGCCAAGGGGTACCTTCAGATACGCAGTATTTT
clone_size: .; v_call: TRBV5-1; d_call: .; j_call: TRBJ2-5; cdr3_aa: CASMRFGEGEGTQYF; cdr3_nt: TGCGCCAGCATGAGGTTCGGGGAGGGGGAAGGGACCCAGTACTTC